The T cell receptor beta chain described here comes from a study of technical replicates of blood from a few donors. This CDR3 comprises 14 residues. V was shortened by 5 bases and J by 5 bases, with 12 bases between the two germline ends. Germline V gives CDR1 SEHNR, CDR2 FQNEAQ (reference sequence). Only in-frame clones appear in the TCRdb table, and some are missing; sequencing was by immunoSEQ multiplex PCR. The sample holds tens of thousands of clones, approximately 95% seen once. Sequenced input: T cells isolated from PBMCs. The receptor's source is a human donor in good health. V and J are TRBV7-9 and TRBJ1-4; perhaps TRBD1 as D (5 bases). CDR3 nucleotide sequence: TGTGCCAGCAGCCCAGGGTCGAGGAATGAAAAACTGTTTTTT. Protein: CASSPGSRNEKLFF.